Each of the 5 T cell receptor beta chains below was sequenced from the same sample in a study of CD8 T cells in ankylosing spondylitis. TCRdb reanalysed the 5' RACE reads using MiXCR and keeps one entry per CDR3 protein. The sample comprises some 130,000 distinct CDR3 sequences, around 6.6% of which are singletons, and around 12% rests with the top ten. Sequenced: blood, either unsorted or a sorted T cell fraction (not recorded which). These receptors originate from a female donor with ankylosing spondylitis or in good health (not recorded which).

There are a few counts of this clonotype. V gene TRBV7-6 combines with J gene TRBJ2-7, with 7 bases identical to TRBD2. The CDR3 sequence is 15 residues long. The germline V gene encodes CDR1 SGHVS and CDR2 FNYEAQ. Losses at the gene ends were 1 base for V and 3 bases for J; bases not matched to a gene: 6. This CDR3 is CASSLGVSGRYEQYF. For the CDR3, the DNA is TGTGCCAGCAGCTTAGGTGTTAGCGGGCGCTACGAGCAGTACTTC.

In its sample, this clonotype was seen many times. The V gene is TRBV20-1, the J gene TRBJ1-3, with unresolved D. The CDR3 has 14 residues. The V end lost 4 bases, the J end lost 8 bases, and 18 bases lay between the germline ends. Looked up from germline, CDR1 is DFQATT and CDR2 is SNEGSKA (reference sequence). The CDR3 region is CSAKSGRVPDTIYF. The CDR3, as DNA: TGCAGTGCTAAGAGTGGTCGGGTTCCGGACACCATATATTTT.

Ten or more counts support this clonotype. J is TRBJ1-1 and V is TRBV30; D is undetermined. This CDR3 is 12 amino acids long. Trimming removed 7 bases at V and 3 bases at J, with 12 bases between. In germline, CDR1 is GTSNPN, CDR2 SVGIG (reference sequence). CDR3 bases: TGTGCCTTAAGGACTTTAGACACTGAAGCTTTCTTT. This gives the protein CALRTLDTEAFF.

This clonotype has a handful of counts. The rearrangement links TRBV7-9 to TRBJ2-5; 10 nucleotides align to TRBD2. Germline V gene sequence: CDR1 SEHNR, CDR2 FQNEAQ (reference sequence). There are 14 residues in the CDR3. The V segment lost 3 bases and the J segment 5 bases; nucleotides outside the gene matches: 3. CDR3 residues: CASSFTSGVETQYF. CDR3 nucleotide sequence: TGTGCCAGCAGCTTCACTAGCGGGGTGGAGACCCAGTACTTC.

This clonotype was counted many times. The rearrangement links TRBV6-6 to TRBJ1-1; D is ambiguous. Per germline, CDR1 MNHNY and CDR2 SVGAGI (reference sequence). Trimming removed 6 bases from V and 4 bases from J, with 6 bases in between. This CDR3 is built from 11 residues. The CDR3 nucleotides are TGTGCCAGCAGGTGGATCACTGAAGCTTTCTTT. It yields the protein CASRWITEAFF.